Below are 26 T cell receptor beta chains sequenced from a single sample in a study of cytomegalovirus exposure and HLA in healthy donors (dated by TCRdb to 2016 to 2017). To prepare the library, the immunoSEQ multiplex PCR assay was applied. The multiplex PCR relied on a mix of 60 forward primers for TCR Vbeta segments and 13 reverse primers for TCR Jbeta segments. TCRdb re-hosts the immuneACCESS table, in-frame sequences only. Its copies lack some clones; in the studies checked, an unresolved V gene accounts for under half of them, and the cause for the rest is not known. For this sample there are under 200,000 clones; 81% appear just once. Clones ranked in the top ten supply 2.1% of the sample. Sequenced: PBMCs. Receptor source: a woman aged 18-29 years in good health and CMV-seropositive.

The V gene is TRBV11-1, the J gene TRBJ2-3; TRBD2 agrees at 9 bases. The CDR3 covers 17 residues. The V gene's germline CDR1 is SGHAT and CDR2 FQDESV (reference sequence). J lost 0 bases, V lost 6 bases, and 10 bases had no gene match. The CDR3: CASSFSGGDPSTDTQYF. In nucleotides, the CDR3 is TGTGCCAGCAGTTTTAGCGGGGGAGATCCTAGCACAGATACGCAGTATTTT.

The chain recombines TRBV7-2 with TRBJ2-5, with a possible D match to TRBD1 (6 bases). CDR3 length: 17 residues. V lost 3 bases, J lost 1 base, and 18 bases lay in between. Germline lookup yields CDR1 SGHTA and CDR2 FQGNSA. The CDR3: CASSFQVGDTGQETQYF. DNA of the CDR3: TGTGCCAGCAGCTTCCAAGTCGGGGACACGGGCCAAGAGACCCAGTACTTC.

The chain couples TRBV23-1 to TRBJ2-7; a possible D gene is TRBD1 (6 bases). TRBV23-1 is known as an ORF, though its function is uncertain. The CDR3 is 14 amino acids. V was shortened by 4 bases and J by 2 bases, with 12 bases between the two germline ends. CDR3 nucleotides: TGCGCCAGCAGTCCAACAGGGATCACCTACGAGCAGTACGTC. This encodes CASSPTGITYEQYV.

The chain carries TRBV5-1 and TRBJ1-1; D is undetermined. V was pared by 5 bases and J by 1 base, with 9 bases between. The CDR3 has 13 residues. Germline CDR1 and CDR2: SGHRS and YFSETQ. CDR3 region: CASSQSRNTEAFF. CDR3 bases: TGCGCCAGCAGTCAGTCTCGGAACACTGAAGCTTTCTTT.

J is TRBJ1-4 and V is TRBV4-3, with D perhaps TRBD1 (5 bases). Looked up from germline, CDR1 is LGHNA and CDR2 is YSLEER. The V end lost 3 bases, the J end lost 5 bases, and 10 bases lay between the germline ends. The CDR3 spans 14 residues. The DNA of the CDR3 is TGCGCCAGCAGCCACGGACAAACAAATGAAAAACTGTTTTTT. Translating it yields CASSHGQTNEKLFF.

This chain links TRBV30 with TRBJ1-5; possibly TRBD1 for D (5 bases). Trimming shortened V by 1 base and J by 4 bases, and 11 bases separated the two germline ends. The CDR3 runs 14 residues. The V gene's germline CDR1 is GTSNPN and CDR2 SVGIG (reference sequence). CDR3 loop: CAWSAGFGNQPQHF. DNA for the CDR3: TGTGCCTGGAGTGCAGGGTTCGGAAATCAGCCCCAGCATTTT. Filled out from reference TRBV30 and TRBJ1-5, the complete variable domain reads SQTIHQWPATLVQPVGSPLSLECTVEGTSNPNLYWYRQAAGRGLQLLFYSVGIGQISSEVPQNLSASRPQDRQFILSSKKLLLSDSGFYLCAWSAGFGNQPQHFGDGTRLSIL.

The rearrangement links TRBV7-9 to TRBJ1-2, with D perhaps TRBD1 (5 bases). Trimming took off 3 bases at V and 8 bases at J, with 10 bases between the two ends. The CDR3 runs 12 residues. Per the germline V gene, CDR1 is SEHNR and CDR2 is FQNEAQ (reference sequence). CDR3 residues: CASSFSGNGYTF. The CDR3 coding sequence is TGTGCCAGCAGCTTTTCAGGGAACGGCTACACCTTC.

The V and J genes are TRBV19 and TRBJ1-1; D not certain. CDR1 is LNHDA, CDR2 SQIVND, per germline (reference sequence). This CDR3 has 14 amino acids. With 7 bases removed from V and 0 bases from J, the gap between germline ends came to 12 bases. The CDR3 loop is CASIPGRVNTEAFF. CDR3 nucleotides: TGTGCCAGTATCCCCGGTCGGGTGAACACTGAAGCTTTCTTT.

The J gene is TRBJ1-2, the V gene TRBV9, with TRBD1 as a possible D gene (5 bases). Germline V CDR1 and CDR2: SGDLS, YYNGEE. Trimming cost V 3 bases and J 4 bases, with 16 bases left between them. This CDR3 comprises 15 residues. The CDR3 loop reads CASSGGRADVYGYTF. The CDR3 DNA is TGTGCCAGCAGCGGGGGGAGGGCAGATGTCTATGGCTACACCTTC.

CDR3 residues: CAWSPTSGGAGGTDTQYF. DNA for the CDR3: TGTGCCTGGAGTCCAACTAGCGGGGGGGCCGGTGGGACAGATACGCAGTATTTT. The V call is TRBV30, the J call TRBJ2-3; 13 bases agree with TRBD2. V shed 2 bases and J 3 bases; nucleotides not matched to a gene: 11. CDR3 size: 18 residues. Germline CDR1 GTSNPN, CDR2 SVGIG (reference sequence).

In this sample, this clone turned up once. The genes are TRBV11-2 and TRBJ1-5; 9 bases agree with TRBD1. This CDR3 comprises 15 residues. Germline CDR1 and CDR2: SGHAT and FQNNGV. The V and J ends lost 6 bases and 4 bases, in that order; junction bases with no gene match: 7. DNA for the CDR3: TGTGCCAGCAGTCGTACAGGGGGCGCAAATCAGCCCCAGCATTTT. Its protein product is CASSRTGGANQPQHF.

The count of this clone is one. The genes are TRBV5-4 and TRBJ1-2; perhaps TRBD1 as D (6 bases). V was shortened by 4 bases and J by 14 bases, with 15 bases between the two germline ends. CDR1 is SGHNT, CDR2 YYREEE, per germline (reference sequence). This CDR3 has 11 amino acids. The CDR3 is CASSGSGASTF. DNA for the CDR3: TGTGCCAGCAGCGGGTCAGGGGCGTCGACCTTC.

The V and J genes are TRBV21-1 and TRBJ1-1; the tabulated D call, TRBD1, remains unverified against the DNA. TRBV21-1 is a pseudogene segment. This CDR3 is 13 amino acids long. The CDR3 DNA follows: TGTGCCAGCAGGGATGACATGAACACTGAAGCTTTCTTT. Protein product: CASRDDMNTEAFF.

The chain joins TRBV6-5 to TRBJ1-1, with D hard to call. Trimming removed 7 bases at V and 1 base at J, with 13 bases between. The CDR3 spans 14 residues. Germline lookup yields CDR1 MNHEY and CDR2 SVGAGI. The CDR3 loop reads CASKSAGRNTEAFF. The CDR3 region has the DNA TGTGCCAGCAAGAGCGCGGGGAGGAACACTGAAGCTTTCTTT.

The V call is TRBV29-1, the J call TRBJ2-2; D uncertain. This CDR3 is 15 amino acids long. V was clipped by 7 bases and J by 6 bases, with 21 bases between them. Germline CDR1 is SQVTM and CDR2 is ANQGSEA. DNA of the CDR3: TGCAGCGGCCTGTTGAATCACCGGCGGTCCGGGGAGCTGTTTTTT. Amino acids: CSGLLNHRRSGELFF.

The chain employs TRBV7-9 and TRBJ1-4, with TRBD1 identical over 9 bases. The junction had 18 bases not matched to a gene; V was cut back by 6 bases and J by 7 bases. The CDR3 sequence is 18 residues long. Germline loops: CDR1 SEHNR, CDR2 FQNEAQ (reference sequence). The CDR3 sequence: CASRPPPGQGARGEKLFF. In DNA form, the CDR3 reads TGTGCCAGCAGGCCCCCTCCGGGACAGGGAGCCAGAGGTGAAAAACTGTTTTTT.

This clone was counted between two and nine times. The chain recombines TRBV6-5 with TRBJ1-1; 8 nucleotides line up with TRBD1. Germline assignment: CDR1 MNHEY and CDR2 SVGAGI. Trimming at V came to 1 base and at J to 5 bases, leaving 6 bases not matched to a gene. CDR3 length: 15 amino acids. The CDR3: CASSYLYRGETEAFF. CDR3 sequence (DNA): TGTGCCAGCAGTTACTTGTACAGGGGGGAGACTGAAGCTTTCTTT.

This rearrangement joins TRBV15 to TRBJ2-3; 9 bases are a match to TRBD2. Germline CDR1 LNHNV, CDR2 YYDKDF (reference sequence). V lost 3 bases and J lost 2; bases outside the gene matches: 12. This CDR3 region has 18 residues. The CDR3, as DNA: TGTGCCACCAGCAGGATGGGGCAAGCGGGGGGCTCCACAGATACGCAGTATTTT. Protein: CATSRMGQAGGSTDTQYF.

CDR3 DNA sequence: TGTGCCAGCAGCGTGGGGCTGGACTCCTACGAGCAGTACTTC. Protein: CASSVGLDSYEQYF. This chain joins TRBV11-2 and TRBJ2-7; a possible D gene is TRBD1 (5 bases). Germline V gene sequence: CDR1 SGHAT, CDR2 FQNNGV. The CDR3 spans 14 residues. Trimming left V 5 bases short and J 0 bases short, with 11 bases between.

This chain's CDR3 is CASKGTSGGGETQYF. The CDR3 bases are TGTGCCAGCAAAGGGACTAGCGGGGGTGGGGAGACCCAGTACTTC. The genes are TRBV6-5 and TRBJ2-5; 14 positions agree with TRBD2. CDR3 length: 15 residues. V was pared by 7 bases and J by 5 bases, with 6 bases of the junction left unmatched. CDR1 and CDR2 from the germline V gene are MNHEY and SVGAGI.

This chain uses TRBV28 with TRBJ1-1; D remains unclear. Germline V gives CDR1 MDHEN, CDR2 SYDVKM. The CDR3 sequence is 14 residues long. The germline V and J ends were trimmed by 2 bases and 10 bases, with 17 bases remaining between them. The CDR3 nucleotides read TGTGCCAGCAGTTTACCTACGAGCGTCCCCCGAGCTTTCTTT. Its translation is CASSLPTSVPRAFF.

This clone showed up just a few times. The genes are TRBV18 and TRBJ1-6; TRBD1 is a possible D gene (5 bases). The CDR3 runs to 19 residues. V shed 2 bases and J shed 1 base, with 18 bases lying between them. CDR1 and CDR2 from the germline V gene are KGHSH and LQKENI. The CDR3 region is CASSPYGGASLSYNSPLHF. CDR3 sequence (DNA): TGTGCCAGCTCACCATACGGAGGGGCGTCGCTGTCCTATAATTCACCCCTCCACTTT.

This chain connects TRBV7-6 to TRBJ2-5; no definite D call. Germline CDR1 reads SGHVS; CDR2 reads FNYEAQ. Trimming stripped 5 bases from V and 4 bases from J, with 5 bases between. This CDR3 is built from 11 residues. The CDR3 loop reads CASSAGETQYF. The CDR3, as DNA: TGTGCCAGCAGCGCAGGAGAGACCCAGTACTTC.

The rearrangement links TRBV6-4 to TRBJ2-1; 13 bases map to TRBD2. The CDR3 runs 14 residues. Germline V gene sequence: CDR1 MRHNA, CDR2 SNTAGT. J was trimmed by 9 bases and V by 5 bases; bases with no gene match: 4. CDR3 loop: CASSLLAGGREQFF. The CDR3 DNA reads as TGTGCCAGCAGTTTACTAGCGGGGGGGCGTGAGCAGTTCTTC.

The chain employs TRBV6-1 and TRBJ1-2, with 7 bases fitting TRBD1. This CDR3 region has 12 residues. V shed 5 bases, J shed 13 bases, and the junction held 10 bases outside the gene matches. Germline CDR1 MNHNS, CDR2 SASEGT. This chain's CDR3 is CASSPTGDRPTF. CDR3 bases: TGTGCCAGCAGTCCCACAGGGGATCGTCCCACCTTC.

This clone has a handful of counts. This chain links TRBV1 with TRBJ2-7; the table's D call, TRBD1, has no DNA check behind it. TRBV1 is assigned pseudogene status. This CDR3 region has 16 residues. The CDR3 reads CTSSQDRGETLTEQYV. The CDR3 nucleotides read TGCACCAGCAGCCAAGATAGGGGTGAGACTTTGACCGAGCAGTACGTC.